This is a list of T cell receptor beta chains from one sample in a study of blood T cells in healthy people across ages. TCRdb re-analysed the 5' RACE reads in MiXCR, keeping a single row per CDR3 protein. The sample has fewer than 700,000 distinct CDR3 sequences; 45% to 55% are singletons. Source material: blood. These receptors all come from an older man in good health. CDR3s include the opening cysteine and the closing phenylalanine or tryptophan. D genes are given only for firm matches. Part of the rows lack a size; the others show once, few, many or a class for expanded clones.

V gene	clone size	D gene	J gene	CDR3 protein	CDR3 DNA
TRBV27	.	.	TRBJ2-5	CASSLLARQETQYF	TGTGCCAGCAGTTTACTAGCGAGGCAAGAGACCCAGTACTTC
TRBV28	.	TRBD1	TRBJ2-4	CASSFQGAAKNIQYF	TGTGCCAGCAGTTTTCAGGGGGCGGCCAAAAACATTCAGTACTTC
TRBV20-1	.	.	TRBJ1-2	CSARDPRPLDGYTF	TGCAGTGCTAGAGATCCTCGCCCGTTGGATGGCTACACCTTC
TRBV18	.	TRBD1	TRBJ2-7	CASSPKTGGTYEQYF	TGTGCCAGCTCACCGAAGACAGGGGGGACCTACGAGCAGTACTTC
TRBV6-4	.	TRBD2	TRBJ2-3	CASSETSGGVDTQYF	TGTGCCAGCAGTGAAACTAGCGGGGGCGTAGATACGCAGTATTTT
TRBV5-5	.	TRBD2	TRBJ2-1	CASSLVPSGDYNEQFF	TGTGCCAGCAGCTTGGTGCCTAGCGGGGACTACAATGAGCAGTTCTTC
TRBV3-1	.	TRBD1	TRBJ1-1	CATTGTGWTEAFF	TGTGCCACCACCGGGACAGGATGGACTGAAGCTTTCTTT
TRBV6-6	.	TRBD2	TRBJ2-7	CASSYRTSGYEQYF	TGTGCCAGCAGTTACAGGACTAGCGGTTACGAGCAGTACTTC
TRBV6-5	.	.	TRBJ2-7	CASTGVSYEQYF	TGTGCCAGCACGGGAGTCTCCTACGAGCAGTACTTC
TRBV27	few	.	TRBJ1-2	CASSFLSRRSGNYGYTF	TGTGCCAGCAGTTTTCTTTCGCGTCGTTCCGGAAACTATGGCTACACCTTC
TRBV12-3/TRBV12-4	once	.	TRBJ2-2	CASSFTPGHGELFF	TGTGCCAGCAGTTTTACGCCGGGGCACGGGGAGCTGTTTTTT
TRBV7-2	few	TRBD2	TRBJ2-7	CASRRGGATSGFSYEQYF	TGTGCCAGCAGACGAGGGGGAGCTACTAGCGGGTTCTCCTACGAGCAGTACTTC
TRBV6-6	.	TRBD1	TRBJ1-2	CVSSRDRGFYGYTF	TGTGTCAGCAGTCGCGACAGGGGATTCTATGGCTACACCTTC
TRBV6-2/TRBV6-3	.	.	TRBJ2-1	CASSYRPKPSSYNEQFF	TGTGCCAGCAGTTACAGGCCTAAGCCCAGCTCCTACAATGAGCAGTTCTTC
TRBV6-6	.	.	TRBJ1-1	CASRISGDTAAFF	TGTGCCAGCAGAATAAGCGGGGACACTGCAGCTTTCTTT
TRBV4-3	few	.	TRBJ2-7	CASSPSTAYEQYF	TGCGCCAGCAGTCCATCGACAGCCTACGAGCAGTACTTC
TRBV29-1	few	.	TRBJ2-3	CSVEGPASTDTQYF	TGCAGCGTGGAGGGTCCCGCTAGCACAGATACGCAGTATTTT
TRBV6-5	many	.	TRBJ2-7	CASNNSPYEQYF	TGTGCCAGCAACAACAGCCCCTACGAGCAGTACTTC
TRBV6-2/TRBV6-3	.	.	TRBJ1-1	CASSYSVGRAFF	TGTGCCAGCAGTTACTCGGTAGGCAGAGCTTTCTTT
TRBV6-6	many	.	TRBJ2-5	CASSHQETQYF	TGTGCCAGCAGCCACCAAGAGACCCAGTACTTC
TRBV2	.	.	TRBJ1-4	CASSGVFATNEKLFF	TGTGCCAGCAGTGGGGTCTTTGCAACTAATGAAAAACTGTTTTTT
TRBV6-5	.	.	TRBJ2-6	CASSFRMFSGANVLTF	TGTGCCAGCAGTTTCCGAATGTTCTCTGGGGCCAACGTCCTGACTTTC
TRBV11-2	.	.	TRBJ1-6	CASSLAHQGSSYNSPLHF	TGTGCCAGCAGCTTAGCCCACCAGGGGAGCTCTTATAATTCACCCCTCCACTTT
TRBV11-2	few	TRBD2	TRBJ2-1	CASSGTSGRFIEQFF	TGTGCCAGCAGCGGGACTAGCGGGAGGTTCATTGAGCAGTTCTTC
TRBV3-1	few	.	TRBJ1-2	CASSHAQRVYGYTF	TGTGCCAGCAGCCATGCACAGAGAGTTTATGGCTACACCTTC
TRBV6-2/TRBV6-3	.	.	TRBJ2-7	CASSPEGKEDYEQYF	TGTGCCAGCAGCCCCGAAGGGAAGGAAGACTACGAGCAGTACTTC
TRBV5-1	.	TRBD1	TRBJ1-1	CASSYRDSEAFF	TGCGCCAGCAGCTACCGGGACAGTGAAGCTTTCTTT
TRBV4-1	.	TRBD1	TRBJ1-1	CASSQVPGQGRGPEPFF	TGCGCCAGCAGCCAAGTCCCGGGACAGGGGCGCGGGCCTGAGCCTTTCTTT
TRBV6-6	many	.	TRBJ1-1	CASSYMVLGNTEAFF	TGTGCCAGCAGTTACATGGTTTTGGGAAACACTGAAGCTTTCTTT
TRBV7-2	.	.	TRBJ2-7	CASSRLLGGGYEQYF	TGTGCCAGCAGCCGTCTCTTGGGAGGAGGGTACGAGCAGTACTTC
TRBV20-1	.	.	TRBJ2-7	CSANLDRGYSYEQYF	TGCAGTGCTAACCTTGATCGGGGATACTCCTACGAGCAGTACTTC
TRBV27	.	.	TRBJ2-3	CASSFSLGTDTQYF	TGTGCCAGCAGTTTCTCCCTCGGCACAGATACGCAGTATTTT
TRBV7-2	.	.	TRBJ2-1	CASSLDWGPDEQFF	TGTGCCAGCAGCTTAGATTGGGGGCCCGATGAGCAGTTCTTC
TRBV19	.	.	TRBJ1-2	CASSISTDNYGYTF	TGTGCCAGTAGTATTTCGACCGATAACTATGGCTACACCTTC
TRBV20-1	few	TRBD2	TRBJ2-5	CSASGRARETQYF	TGCAGTGCTAGCGGGAGGGCTAGGGAGACCCAGTACTTC
TRBV10-3	.	TRBD2	TRBJ2-3	CAIAGGATSTDTQYF	TGTGCCATCGCCGGGGGGGCCACTAGCACAGATACGCAGTATTTT